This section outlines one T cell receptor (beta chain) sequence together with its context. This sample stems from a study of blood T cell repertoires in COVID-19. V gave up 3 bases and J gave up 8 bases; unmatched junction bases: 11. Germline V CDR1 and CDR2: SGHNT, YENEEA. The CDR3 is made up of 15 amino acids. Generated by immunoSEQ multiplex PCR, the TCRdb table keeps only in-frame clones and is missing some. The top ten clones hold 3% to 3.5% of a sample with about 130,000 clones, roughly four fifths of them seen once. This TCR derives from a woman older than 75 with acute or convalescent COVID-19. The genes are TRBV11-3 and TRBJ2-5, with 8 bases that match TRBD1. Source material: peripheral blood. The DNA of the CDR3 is TGTGCCAGCAGCTTCACCAGGGGGCCCGCAAGTACCCAGTACTTC. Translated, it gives CASSFTRGPASTQYF.